These T cell receptor beta chains were read from a single sample in a study of T cells after yellow fever vaccination. From the 5' RACE reads, TCRdb called clonotypes with MiXCR, one entry per CDR3 protein. This table holds about 330,000 distinct CDR3 sequences, roughly 4% found once. Sequenced material: PBMCs, taken 5 days after the yellow fever booster vaccination. The receptors derive from a man between 18 and 29 years old who received the YFV17D yellow fever vaccine. Each CDR3 is given with its conserved first and last residue. The D gene is left open where the match is weak. Size tells how often a clone was seen, or its class if it is expanded.

V gene: TRBV15
CDR3 length: 15
D gene: .
clone size: many
J gene: TRBJ2-5
CDR3 protein: CATSRRDKGVEAQYF
CDR3 DNA: TGTGCCACCAGCAGACGAGACAAGGGGGTCGAGGCCCAGTACTTC

V gene: TRBV18
CDR3 length: 16
D gene: .
clone size: few
J gene: TRBJ2-1
CDR3 protein: CASSPMAGRLNNEQFF
CDR3 DNA: TGTGCCAGCTCACCAATGGCGGGGAGGCTTAACAATGAGCAGTTCTTC

V gene: TRBV25-1
CDR3 length: 13
D gene: TRBD2
clone size: few
J gene: TRBJ2-1
CDR3 protein: CASSARTSVEQFF
CDR3 DNA: TGTGCCAGCAGTGCTCGAACTAGCGTAGAGCAGTTCTTC

V gene: TRBV20-1
CDR3 length: 15
D gene: .
clone size: few
J gene: TRBJ2-4
CDR3 protein: CSAIPSTLAGNIQYF
CDR3 DNA: TGCAGTGCTATTCCCTCTACGCTGGCAGGAAACATTCAGTACTTC

V gene: TRBV20-1
CDR3 length: 11
D gene: .
clone size: many
J gene: TRBJ2-1
CDR3 protein: CSASVVHEQFF
CDR3 DNA: TGCAGTGCTAGCGTCGTCCATGAGCAGTTCTTC

V gene: TRBV3-1
CDR3 length: 11
D gene: .
clone size: many
J gene: TRBJ2-3
CDR3 protein: CASSLQGTQYF
CDR3 DNA: TGTGCCAGCAGCCTACAAGGTACGCAGTATTTT

V gene: TRBV5-1
CDR3 length: 16
D gene: .
clone size: few
J gene: TRBJ1-4
CDR3 protein: CASSLYRRGIGEKLFF
CDR3 DNA: TGCGCCAGCAGCTTGTATCGGCGGGGCATTGGTGAAAAACTGTTTTTT

V gene: TRBV19
CDR3 length: 16
D gene: .
clone size: few
J gene: TRBJ1-5
CDR3 protein: CASSIDRPRGNQPQHF
CDR3 DNA: TGTGCCAGTAGTATAGATCGCCCACGGGGCAATCAGCCCCAGCATTTT

V gene: TRBV7-9
CDR3 length: 19
D gene: .
clone size: few
J gene: TRBJ2-5
CDR3 protein: CASSLVPRKTPGYQETQYF
CDR3 DNA: TGTGCCAGCAGCTTAGTTCCGCGTAAGACGCCAGGCTACCAAGAGACCCAGTACTTC

V gene: TRBV7-3
CDR3 length: 15
D gene: .
clone size: many
J gene: TRBJ2-3
CDR3 protein: CASSWNRDFSDTQYF
CDR3 DNA: TGTGCCAGCAGCTGGAACCGGGACTTCTCAGATACGCAGTATTTT

V gene: TRBV7-3
CDR3 length: 16
D gene: .
clone size: few
J gene: TRBJ2-1
CDR3 protein: CASSPTPGLTYNEQFF
CDR3 DNA: TGTGCCAGCAGTCCCACACCGGGACTGACGTACAATGAGCAGTTCTTC

V gene: TRBV4-1
CDR3 length: 15
D gene: TRBD1
clone size: few
J gene: TRBJ1-2
CDR3 protein: CASSQDRGQGYGYTF
CDR3 DNA: TGCGCCAGCAGCCAAGATCGGGGACAGGGCTATGGCTACACCTTC

V gene: TRBV5-1
CDR3 length: 16
D gene: .
clone size: many
J gene: TRBJ2-3
CDR3 protein: CASSLGPRTPTDTQYF
CDR3 DNA: TGCGCCAGCAGCTTGGGTCCGAGAACCCCCACAGATACGCAGTATTTT

V gene: TRBV4-1
CDR3 length: 15
D gene: .
clone size: many
J gene: TRBJ1-2
CDR3 protein: CASSQEGRRPYGYTF
CDR3 DNA: TGCGCCAGCAGCCAAGAAGGTCGCCGGCCCTATGGCTACACCTTC

V gene: TRBV12-3/TRBV12-4
CDR3 length: 15
D gene: TRBD2
clone size: few
J gene: TRBJ2-1
CDR3 protein: CASRLHPGGAGEQFF
CDR3 DNA: TGTGCCAGCAGACTCCACCCGGGGGGGGCTGGTGAGCAGTTCTTC

V gene: TRBV28
CDR3 length: 16
D gene: TRBD1
clone size: few
J gene: TRBJ2-1
CDR3 protein: CASTTTLDRIGNEQFF
CDR3 DNA: TGTGCCAGCACCACCACCCTGGACAGGATAGGGAATGAGCAGTTCTTC

V gene: TRBV29-1
CDR3 length: 15
D gene: TRBD1
clone size: few
J gene: TRBJ2-2
CDR3 protein: CSVGTDTMNTGELFF
CDR3 DNA: TGCAGCGTGGGGACAGATACTATGAACACCGGGGAGCTGTTTTTT